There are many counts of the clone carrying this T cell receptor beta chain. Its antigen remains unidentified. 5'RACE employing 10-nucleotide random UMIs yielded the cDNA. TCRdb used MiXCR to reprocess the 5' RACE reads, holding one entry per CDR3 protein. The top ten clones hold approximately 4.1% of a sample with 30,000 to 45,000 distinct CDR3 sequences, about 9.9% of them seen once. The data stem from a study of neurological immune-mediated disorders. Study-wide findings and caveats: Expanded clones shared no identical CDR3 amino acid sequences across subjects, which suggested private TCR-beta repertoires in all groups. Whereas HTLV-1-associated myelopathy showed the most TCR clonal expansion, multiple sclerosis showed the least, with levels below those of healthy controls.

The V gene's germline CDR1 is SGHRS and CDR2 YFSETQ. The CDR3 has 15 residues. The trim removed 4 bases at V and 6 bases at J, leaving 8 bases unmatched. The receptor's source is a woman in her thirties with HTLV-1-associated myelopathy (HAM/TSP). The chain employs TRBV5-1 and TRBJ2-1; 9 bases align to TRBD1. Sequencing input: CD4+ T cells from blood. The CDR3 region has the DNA TGCGCCAGCAGCCCCGGGGACAGGGCCATCAATGAGCAGTTCTTC. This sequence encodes CASSPGDRAINEQFF.